This TCR beta chain was sequenced in a study of blood T cell repertoires in COVID-19. Study overall: Sites in the United States, Italy and Spain provided acute and convalescent COVID-19 samples. T cells, B-cell-depleted T cells, or PBMCs provided the cDNA or gDNA that served as material.

In germline, CDR1 is LNHDA, CDR2 SQIVND (reference sequence). The CDR3 loop spans 13 amino acids. With 3 bases removed from V and 3 bases from J, the gap between germline ends came to 6 bases. Under the authors' procedure: Quantification of nucleated cells was approximated via reference gene primer amplification. Only in-frame clones appear in the TCRdb table, and some are missing; sequencing was by immunoSEQ multiplex PCR. For V, J and clone size, that table is used; D and trimming come from the DNA. The data hold 130,000 or so clones, with 70% to 85% observed a single time. V usage is TRBV19 and J usage is TRBJ1-5, with unresolved D. The source is a woman aged 55-69 years with acute or convalescent COVID-19. Material: peripheral blood. The CDR3: CASSMRLNQPQHF. CDR3 sequence (DNA): TGTGCCAGTAGTATGCGGCTCAATCAGCCCCAGCATTTT.